The rows below give T cell receptor beta chains drawn from one sample of a study of blood T cell repertoires in COVID-19. The protocol was immunoSEQ multiplex PCR, while the TCRdb copy is restricted to in-frame clones and leaves out a portion. The table records about 240,000 clones, about four fifths of them present only once. The source material was peripheral blood. The source of these receptors is a young man who had recovered from COVID-19. The CDR3 runs from the conserved cysteine through the conserved F or W. D genes are given only for firm matches. Clone size is not always given. Where it is, it says once, few, many or a class for expanded clones.

>-|13|-|TRBJ2-7|TRBV12-3/TRBV12-4
TGTGCCAGCAGTTTAGTTATACAGACCGAGCAGTACTTC
CASSLVIQTEQYF
>-|14|TRBD2|TRBJ2-5|TRBV5-1
TGCGCCAGCAGCAGCGGGGCTTTCCAAGAGACCCAGTACTTC
CASSSGAFQETQYF
>-|14|-|TRBJ1-4|TRBV5-1
TGCGCCAGCAGCTCACTTTCTTTCGGTGAAAAACTGTTTTTT
CASSSLSFGEKLFF
>-|12|-|TRBJ1-2|TRBV29-1
TGCAGCGTTGCGGGGGGAATCTATGGCTACACCTTC
CSVAGGIYGYTF
>-|13|-|TRBJ2-1|TRBV11-1
TGTGCCAGCAGCTTGTCAGGGTGGGATGAGCAGTTCTTC
CASSLSGWDEQFF
>-|13|-|TRBJ1-1|TRBV11-2
TGTGCCAGCAGCTTAAAGCGGAACACTGAAGCTTTCTTT
CASSLKRNTEAFF
>-|16|TRBD2|TRBJ2-3|TRBV7-2
TGTGCCAGCAGCTTAGGGTCTAGCGGGGGGATCGATACGCAGTATTTT
CASSLGSSGGIDTQYF
>-|18|TRBD2|TRBJ2-3|TRBV2
TGTGCCAGCAATACGGGAGCGGGGGGGCTGCTTAGCACAGATACGCAGTATTTT
CASNTGAGGLLSTDTQYF
>-|19|TRBD2|TRBJ2-1|TRBV3-1/TRBV3-2
TGTGCCAGCAGCCAAGATGGACTAGCGGGGGGTCCCTCCTACAATGAGCAGTTCTTC
CASSQDGLAGGPSYNEQFF
>-|15|-|TRBJ1-6|TRBV10-3
TGTGCCATCAGTCCCGACAGGCGTAATAATTCACCCCTCCACTTT
CAISPDRRNNSPLHF
>-|14|TRBD1|TRBJ1-2|TRBV5-1
TGCGCCAGCAGCTTGGGACAGGGTTCCCGTGGCTACACCTTC
CASSLGQGSRGYTF
>-|16|TRBD2|TRBJ2-3|TRBV5-1
TGCGCCAGCAGCTTGGAGGCTAGCGGGGGGGCGGATACGCAGTATTTT
CASSLEASGGADTQYF
>-|15|-|TRBJ1-6|TRBV2
TGTGCCAGCAGTGAAGCCCCACACAAGAATTCACCCCTCCACTTT
CASSEAPHKNSPLHF
>-|14|-|TRBJ2-6|TRBV11-2
TGTGCCAGCAGCCCTACTTCTGGGGCCAACGTCCTGACTTTC
CASSPTSGANVLTF
>-|16|TRBD2|TRBJ2-7|TRBV5-1
TGCGCCAGCAGCTTGTCGCTAGCGGGGAATACCTACGAGCAGTACTTC
CASSLSLAGNTYEQYF
>-|16|-|TRBJ2-2|TRBV5-4
TGTGCCAGCAGCTTCCTAGCTCCTCTTCGTGCCGGGGAGCTGTTTTTT
CASSFLAPLRAGELFF
>-|16|TRBD1|TRBJ2-2|TRBV4-1
TGCGCCAGCAGCCAAGACCCTGACAGGGACGTCGGGGAGCTGTTTTTT
CASSQDPDRDVGELFF
>few|12|-|TRBJ2-5|TRBV6-6
TGTGCCAGCTCTCGGCCAGGGGAGACCCAGTACTTC
CASSRPGETQYF
>-|14|-|TRBJ2-1|TRBV11-2
TGTGCCAGCAGCTTAGGGGGGGGCCTCATTGAGCAGTTCTTC
CASSLGGGLIEQFF
>-|12|-|TRBJ1-6|TRBV5-1
TGCGCCAGCAGCATCAATAATTCACCCCTCCACTTT
CASSINNSPLHF
>-|18|TRBD1|TRBJ1-2|TRBV4-1
TGCGCCAGCAGCCGGATCGCTCCGCCCGGGCAGGGGGACTATGGCTACACCTTC
CASSRIAPPGQGDYGYTF
>-|14|-|TRBJ2-5|TRBV28
TGTGCCAGCAGTTTGGGGCAGCGACAAGAGACCCAGTACTTC
CASSLGQRQETQYF
>few|13|-|TRBJ1-1|TRBV7-9
TGTGCCAGCAGCTTGGGGCAGGGCACTGAAGCTTTCTTT
CASSLGQGTEAFF
>-|14|-|TRBJ2-2|TRBV2
TGTGCCAGCGGAGGGGCAATGAACACCGGGGAGCTGTTTTTT
CASGGAMNTGELFF
>-|14|-|TRBJ1-1|TRBV18
TGTGCCAGCTCCCCTTTGGGGGGTAGCACTGAAGCTTTCTTT
CASSPLGGSTEAFF
>-|16|-|TRBJ2-5|TRBV4-1
TGCGCCAGCAGCCAAGGGGGCGGGGCGGTACAAGAGACCCAGTACTTC
CASSQGGGAVQETQYF
>-|13|-|TRBJ1-5|TRBV24-1
TGTGCCACTCAGCAGGATCCCAATCAGCCCCAGCATTTT
CATQQDPNQPQHF
>-|18|TRBD1|TRBJ1-4|TRBV3-1/TRBV3-2
TGTGCCAGCAGCTCTCCTCTTTTCAGGGGGCCAACTAATGAAAAACTGTTTTTT
CASSSPLFRGPTNEKLFF
>-|13|-|TRBJ2-1|TRBV19
TGTGCCAGTAGTATAGCGTATCAGAATGAGCAGTTCTTC
CASSIAYQNEQFF
>-|13|-|TRBJ2-5|TRBV2
TGTGCCATCGGGACTTCGAACCAAGAGACCCAGTACTTC
CAIGTSNQETQYF
>-|15|TRBD1|TRBJ1-4|TRBV6-5
TGTGCCAGCAGACCCACAGGGGCCACTAATGAAAAACTGTTTTTT
CASRPTGATNEKLFF
>-|14|-|TRBJ1-5|TRBV5-1
TGCGCCAGCAGCTTGGGGCATCCCAATCAGCCCCAGCATTTT
CASSLGHPNQPQHF
>once|14|-|TRBJ2-7|TRBV2
TGTGCCAGCAGTGAATATTACAGTTCCTACGAGCAGTACTTC
CASSEYYSSYEQYF
>-|18|TRBD1|TRBJ2-5|TRBV7-8
TGTGCCAGCAGCGATGCGGGGACAGGGTCGATGGAACAAGAGACCCAGTACTTC
CASSDAGTGSMEQETQYF
>-|11|-|TRBJ2-1|TRBV12-3/TRBV12-4
TGTGCCAGCAGTTCTTACAATGAGCAGTTCTTC
CASSSYNEQFF
>few|14|TRBD2|TRBJ2-5|TRBV2
TGTGCCAGCCTCGCGGGGGGGGGCCAAGAGACCCAGTACTTC
CASLAGGGQETQYF
>-|14|TRBD1|TRBJ2-1|TRBV5-6
TGTGCCAGCCAATCAGGGGGAAGTCGGGGTGAGCAGTTCTTC
CASQSGGSRGEQFF
>-|16|TRBD1|TRBJ2-2|TRBV28
TGTGCCAGCAGTTCCGCCGGGACAGGAGGCGTCGGGGAGCTGTTTTTT
CASSSAGTGGVGELFF
>-|13|TRBD1|TRBJ1-6|TRBV2
TGTGCCAGCGCCCTGGACAGGGGTTCACCCCTCCACTTT
CASALDRGSPLHF
>-|12|-|TRBJ2-2|TRBV2
TGTGCCAGCCGTCGGGTAACCGGGGAGCTGTTTTTT
CASRRVTGELFF
>-|16|-|TRBJ2-5|TRBV19
TGTGCCAGTAGCCCCTTGTCCCGACGGGGCCAAGAGACCCAGTACTTC
CASSPLSRRGQETQYF
>-|17|TRBD1|TRBJ1-4|TRBV7-9
TGTGCCAGCAGCTCCGGGACAGGGCGGAGGACTAATGAAAAACTGTTTTTT
CASSSGTGRRTNEKLFF